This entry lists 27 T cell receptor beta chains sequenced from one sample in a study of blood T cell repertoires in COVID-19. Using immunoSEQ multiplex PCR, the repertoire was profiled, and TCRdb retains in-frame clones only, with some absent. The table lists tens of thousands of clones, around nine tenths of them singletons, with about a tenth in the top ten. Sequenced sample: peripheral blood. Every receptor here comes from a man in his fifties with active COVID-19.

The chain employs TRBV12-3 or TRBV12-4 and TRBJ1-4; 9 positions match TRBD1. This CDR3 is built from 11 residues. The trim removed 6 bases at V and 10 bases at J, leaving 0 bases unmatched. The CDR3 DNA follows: TGTGCCAGCAGGGACAGGGGAAAACTGTTTTTT. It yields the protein CASRDRGKLFF.

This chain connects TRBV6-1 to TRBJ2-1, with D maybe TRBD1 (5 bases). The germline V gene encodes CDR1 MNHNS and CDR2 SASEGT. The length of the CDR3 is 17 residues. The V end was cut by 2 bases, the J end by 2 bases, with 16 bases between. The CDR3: CASSERLEATAYNEQFF. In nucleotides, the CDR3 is TGTGCCAGCAGTGAACGGCTCGAAGCGACAGCCTACAATGAGCAGTTCTTC.

DNA of the CDR3: TGTGCCACCAGTGATTTGACCGGTTATGGCTACACCTTC. Translating gives CATSDLTGYGYTF. The V call is TRBV24-1, the J call TRBJ1-2; D not certain. V was shortened by 0 bases and J by 5 bases, with 6 bases between the two germline ends. The germline CDR1 and CDR2 sequences are KGHDR and SFDVKD. The CDR3 is 13 amino acids.

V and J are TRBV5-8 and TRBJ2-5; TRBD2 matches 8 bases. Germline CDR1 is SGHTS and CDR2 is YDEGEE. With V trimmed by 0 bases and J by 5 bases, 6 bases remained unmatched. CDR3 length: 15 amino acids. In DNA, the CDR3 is TGTGCCAGCAGCTTGGCCGGGAGGGCCTCGGAGACCCAGTACTTC. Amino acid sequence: CASSLAGRASETQYF.

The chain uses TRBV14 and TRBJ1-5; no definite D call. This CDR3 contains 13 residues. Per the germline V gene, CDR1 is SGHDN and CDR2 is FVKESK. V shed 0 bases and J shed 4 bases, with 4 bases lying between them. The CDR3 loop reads CASSQEENQPQHF. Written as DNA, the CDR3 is TGTGCCAGCAGCCAAGAGGAGAATCAGCCCCAGCATTTT.

In nucleotides, the CDR3 is TGTGCCAGCAGCTTAAGCCCCTCCGCTAGCGGGAGGGCTCATGAGCAGTTCTTC. It encodes CASSLSPSASGRAHEQFF. The V and J genes are TRBV7-2 and TRBJ2-1; 12 nucleotides agree with TRBD2. The CDR3 sequence is 18 residues long. Germline assignment: CDR1 SGHTA and CDR2 FQGNSA. J was trimmed by 8 bases and V by 2 bases; bases with no gene match: 13.

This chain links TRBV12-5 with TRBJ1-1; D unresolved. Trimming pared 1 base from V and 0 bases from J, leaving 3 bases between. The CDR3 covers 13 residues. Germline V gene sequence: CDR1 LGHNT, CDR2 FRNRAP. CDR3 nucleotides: TGTGCTAGTGGTTTGGCGGTGAACACTGAAGCTTTCTTT. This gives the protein CASGLAVNTEAFF.

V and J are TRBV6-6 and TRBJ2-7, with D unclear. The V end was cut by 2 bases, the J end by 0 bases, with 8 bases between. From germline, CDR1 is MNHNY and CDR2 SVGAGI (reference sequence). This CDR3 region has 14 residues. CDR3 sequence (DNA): TGTGCCAGCAGTTACCCCGGTAGCTCCTACGAGCAGTACTTC. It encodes CASSYPGSSYEQYF.

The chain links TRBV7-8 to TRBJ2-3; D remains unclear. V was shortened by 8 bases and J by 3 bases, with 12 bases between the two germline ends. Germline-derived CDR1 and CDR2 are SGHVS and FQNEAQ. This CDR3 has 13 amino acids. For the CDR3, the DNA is TGTGCCAGCCGCGAGAGGTGGACAGATACGCAGTATTTT. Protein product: CASRERWTDTQYF. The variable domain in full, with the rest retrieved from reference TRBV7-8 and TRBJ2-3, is GAGVSQSPRYKVAKRGQDVALRCDPISGHVSLFWYQQALGQGPEFLTYFQNEAQLDKSGLPSDRFFAERPEGSVSTLKIQRTQQEDSAVYLCASRERWTDTQYFGPGTRLTVL.

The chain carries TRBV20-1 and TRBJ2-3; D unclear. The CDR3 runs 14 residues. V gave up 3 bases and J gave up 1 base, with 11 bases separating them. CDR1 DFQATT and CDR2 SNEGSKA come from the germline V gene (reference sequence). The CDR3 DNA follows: TGCAGTGCTAGTTCACAGTTCGGCACAGATACGCAGTATTTT. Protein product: CSASSQFGTDTQYF.

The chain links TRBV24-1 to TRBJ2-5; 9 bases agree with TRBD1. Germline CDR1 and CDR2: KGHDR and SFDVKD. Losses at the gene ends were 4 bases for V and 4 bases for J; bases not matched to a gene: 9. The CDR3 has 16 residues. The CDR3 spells CATSEPGTGYGETQYF. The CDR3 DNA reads TGTGCCACCAGTGAGCCCGGGACAGGGTACGGAGAGACCCAGTACTTC.

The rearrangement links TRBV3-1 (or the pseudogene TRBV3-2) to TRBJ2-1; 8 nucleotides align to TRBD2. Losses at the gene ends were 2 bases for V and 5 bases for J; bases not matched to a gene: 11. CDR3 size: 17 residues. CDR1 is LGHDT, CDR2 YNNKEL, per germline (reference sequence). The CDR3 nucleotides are TGTGCCAGCAGCCAATGGACGGGGACTAGTGGAGACAATGAGCAGTTCTTC. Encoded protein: CASSQWTGTSGDNEQFF.

CDR3 region: CASSERTQDTQYF. The CDR3 region has the DNA TGTGCCAGCAGTGAGCGGACTCAAGATACGCAGTATTTT. V gene TRBV6-4 combines with J gene TRBJ2-3; weak D call: TRBD2 (5 bases). Between the trimmed V and J ends, which lost 3 bases and 5 bases, there was a span of 9 bases. Germline CDR1 is MRHNA and CDR2 is SNTAGT. The CDR3 spans 13 residues.

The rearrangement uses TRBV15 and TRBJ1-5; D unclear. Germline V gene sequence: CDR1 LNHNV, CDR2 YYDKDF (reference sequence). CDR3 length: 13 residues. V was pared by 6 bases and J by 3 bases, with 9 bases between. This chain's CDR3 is CATSTSDNQPQHF. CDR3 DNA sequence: TGTGCCACCAGTACTAGCGACAATCAGCCCCAGCATTTT. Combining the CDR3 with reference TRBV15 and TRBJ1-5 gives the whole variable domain DAMVIQNPRYQVTQFGKPVTLSCSQTLNHNVMYWYQQKSSQAPKLLFHYYDKDFNNEADTPDNFQSRRPNTSFCFLDIRSPGLGDTAMYLCATSTSDNQPQHFGDGTRLSIL.

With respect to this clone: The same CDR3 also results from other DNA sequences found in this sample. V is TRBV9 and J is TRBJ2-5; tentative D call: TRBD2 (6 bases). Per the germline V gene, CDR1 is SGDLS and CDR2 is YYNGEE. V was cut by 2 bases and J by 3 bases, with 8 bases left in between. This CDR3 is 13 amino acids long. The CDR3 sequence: CASSVGGKETQYF. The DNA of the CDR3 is TGTGCCAGCAGCGTCGGCGGGAAAGAGACCCAGTACTTC.

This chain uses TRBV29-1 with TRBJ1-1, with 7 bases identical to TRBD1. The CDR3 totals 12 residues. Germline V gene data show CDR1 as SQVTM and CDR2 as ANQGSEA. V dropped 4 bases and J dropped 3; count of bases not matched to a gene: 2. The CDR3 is CSVAQGDTEAFF. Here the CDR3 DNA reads TGCAGCGTTGCCCAGGGGGACACTGAAGCTTTCTTT.

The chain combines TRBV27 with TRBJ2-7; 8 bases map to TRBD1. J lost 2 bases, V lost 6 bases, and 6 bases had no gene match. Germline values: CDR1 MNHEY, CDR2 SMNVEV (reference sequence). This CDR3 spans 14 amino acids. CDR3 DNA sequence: TGTGCCAGCAGACCGGGACAGGTCCCCTACGAGCAGTACTTC. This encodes CASRPGQVPYEQYF.

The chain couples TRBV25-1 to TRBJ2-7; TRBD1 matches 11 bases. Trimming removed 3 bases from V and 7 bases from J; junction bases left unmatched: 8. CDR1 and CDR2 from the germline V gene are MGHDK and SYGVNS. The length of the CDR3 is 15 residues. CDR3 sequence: CASSDVGQGAREQYF. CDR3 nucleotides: TGTGCCAGCAGTGATGTCGGACAGGGGGCGCGGGAGCAGTACTTC.

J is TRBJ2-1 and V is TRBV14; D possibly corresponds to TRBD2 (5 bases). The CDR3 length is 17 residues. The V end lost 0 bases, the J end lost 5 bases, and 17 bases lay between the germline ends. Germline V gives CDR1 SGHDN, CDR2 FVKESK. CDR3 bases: TGTGCCAGCAGCCAAGATTCTCGGGTCGGGGTTCACAATGAGCAGTTCTTC. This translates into CASSQDSRVGVHNEQFF.

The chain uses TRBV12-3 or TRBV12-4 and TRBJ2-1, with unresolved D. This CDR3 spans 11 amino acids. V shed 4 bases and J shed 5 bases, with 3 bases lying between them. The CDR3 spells CASSYNNEQFF. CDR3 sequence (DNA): TGTGCCAGCAGTTACAACAATGAGCAGTTCTTC.

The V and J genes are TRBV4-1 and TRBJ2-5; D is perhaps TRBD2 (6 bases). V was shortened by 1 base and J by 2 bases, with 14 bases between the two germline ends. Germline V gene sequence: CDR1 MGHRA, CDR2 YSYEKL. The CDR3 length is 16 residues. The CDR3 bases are TGCGCCAGCAGCCAAGTCCGCGGGGATGGTCAAGAGACCCAGTACTTC. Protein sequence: CASSQVRGDGQETQYF.

Written as DNA, the CDR3 is TGTGCCAGCAGCTTAGGCAGGGATGGAGATACGCAGTATTTT. It codes for CASSLGRDGDTQYF. V usage is TRBV11-2 and J usage is TRBJ2-3; D may be TRBD1 (5 bases). V lost 1 base and J 5 bases, leaving 10 bases between the germline ends. CDR1 is SGHAT, CDR2 FQNNGV, per germline. This CDR3 spans 14 amino acids.

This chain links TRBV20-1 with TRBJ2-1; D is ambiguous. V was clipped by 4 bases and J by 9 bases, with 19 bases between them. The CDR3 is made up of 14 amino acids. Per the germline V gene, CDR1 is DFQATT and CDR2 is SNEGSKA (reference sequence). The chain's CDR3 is CSANEARLLSEQFF. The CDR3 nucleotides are TGCAGTGCTAATGAAGCCCGTTTGTTGAGTGAGCAGTTCTTC.

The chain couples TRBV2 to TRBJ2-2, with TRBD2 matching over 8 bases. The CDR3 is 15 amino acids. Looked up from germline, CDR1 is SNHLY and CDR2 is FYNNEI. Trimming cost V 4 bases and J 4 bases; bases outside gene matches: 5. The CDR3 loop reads CASSVQRESTGELFF. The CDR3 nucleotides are TGTGCCAGCAGTGTCCAGCGGGAGAGCACCGGGGAGCTGTTTTTT.

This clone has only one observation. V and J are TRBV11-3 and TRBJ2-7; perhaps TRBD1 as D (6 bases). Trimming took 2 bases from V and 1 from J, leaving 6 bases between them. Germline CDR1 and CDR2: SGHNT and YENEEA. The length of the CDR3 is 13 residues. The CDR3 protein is CASSLQGSYEQYF. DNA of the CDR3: TGTGCCAGCAGCTTACAGGGGTCCTACGAGCAGTACTTC. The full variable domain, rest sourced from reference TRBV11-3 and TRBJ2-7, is EAGVVQSPRYKIIEKKQPVAFWCNPISGHNTLYWYLQNLGQGPELLIRYENEEAVDDSQLPKDRFSAERLKGVDSTLKIQPAELGDSAVYLCASSLQGSYEQYFGPGTRLTVT.

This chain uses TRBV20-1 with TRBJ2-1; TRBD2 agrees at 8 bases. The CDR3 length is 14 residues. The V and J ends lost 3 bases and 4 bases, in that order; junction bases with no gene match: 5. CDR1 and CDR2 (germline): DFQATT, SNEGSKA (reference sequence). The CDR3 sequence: CSASSGTGYNEQFF. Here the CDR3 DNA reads TGCAGTGCTAGTAGCGGGACGGGGTACAATGAGCAGTTCTTC.

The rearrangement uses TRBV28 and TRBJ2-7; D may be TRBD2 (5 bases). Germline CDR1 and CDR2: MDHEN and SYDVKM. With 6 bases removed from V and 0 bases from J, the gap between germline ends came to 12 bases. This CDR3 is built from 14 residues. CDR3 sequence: CASRAVGSSYEQYF. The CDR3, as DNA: TGTGCCAGCAGGGCGGTAGGGAGCTCCTACGAGCAGTACTTC.